Below, one TCR beta chain is given with its context. Its antigen is undetermined. Per the germline V gene, CDR1 is SQVTM and CDR2 is ANQGSEA. V was shortened by 5 bases and J by 4 bases, with 19 bases between the two germline ends. The CDR3 extends over 15 amino acids. This sample was included in a study of cytomegalovirus exposure and HLA in healthy donors. Study results and limitations: The authors confirmed in vitro that a few CMV-associated chains were specific for CMV antigens.

The PCR contained 60 Vbeta and 13 Jbeta primers. The data were produced by immunoSEQ multiplex PCR, yet TCRdb's version contains in-frame clones alone and is incomplete. The sample yields some 190,000 clones, around 77% seen once. This sequence originates from a woman aged 30 to 39 in good health and CMV-seronegative. The sample taken for sequencing was PBMCs. The chain couples TRBV29-1 to TRBJ2-3, with a tentative D call TRBD2 (7 bases). The CDR3 here is CSVRGDTGGADTQYF. The CDR3, as DNA: TGCAGCGTTAGGGGGGACACTGGGGGGGCAGATACGCAGTATTTT.